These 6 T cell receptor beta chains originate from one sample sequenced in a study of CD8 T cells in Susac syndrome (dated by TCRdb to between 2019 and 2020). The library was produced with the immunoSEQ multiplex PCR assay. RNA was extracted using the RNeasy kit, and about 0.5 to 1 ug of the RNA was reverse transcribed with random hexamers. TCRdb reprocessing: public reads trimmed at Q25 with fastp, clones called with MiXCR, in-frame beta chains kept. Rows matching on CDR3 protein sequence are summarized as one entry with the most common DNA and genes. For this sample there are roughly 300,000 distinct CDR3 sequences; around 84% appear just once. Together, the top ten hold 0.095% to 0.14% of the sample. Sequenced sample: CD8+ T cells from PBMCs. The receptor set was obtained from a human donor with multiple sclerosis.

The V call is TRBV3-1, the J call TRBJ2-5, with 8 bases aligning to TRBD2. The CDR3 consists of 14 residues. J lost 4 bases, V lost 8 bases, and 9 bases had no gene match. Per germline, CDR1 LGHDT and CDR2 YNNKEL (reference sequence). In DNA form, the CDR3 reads TGTGCCAGCGCGGGTAGCGGGGTTGGAGAGACCCAGTACTTC. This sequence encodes CASAGSGVGETQYF.

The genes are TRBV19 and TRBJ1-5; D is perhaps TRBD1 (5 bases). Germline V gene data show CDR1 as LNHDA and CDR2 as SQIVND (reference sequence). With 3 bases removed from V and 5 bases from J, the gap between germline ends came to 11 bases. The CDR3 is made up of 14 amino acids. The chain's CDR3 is CASSMGGPHQPQHF. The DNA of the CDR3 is TGTGCCAGTAGTATGGGGGGACCCCATCAGCCCCAGCATTTT.

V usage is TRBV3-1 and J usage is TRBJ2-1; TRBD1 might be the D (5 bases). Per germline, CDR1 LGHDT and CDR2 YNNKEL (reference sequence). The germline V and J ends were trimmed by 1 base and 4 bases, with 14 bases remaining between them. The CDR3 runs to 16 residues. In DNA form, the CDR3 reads TGTGCCAGCAGCCAAGGTATCAGGGTAACTTACAATGAGCAGTTCTTC. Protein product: CASSQGIRVTYNEQFF.

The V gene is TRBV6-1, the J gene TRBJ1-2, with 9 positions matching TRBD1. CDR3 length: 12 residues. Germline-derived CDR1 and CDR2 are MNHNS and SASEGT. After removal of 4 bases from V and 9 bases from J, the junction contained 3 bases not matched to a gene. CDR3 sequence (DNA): TGTGCCAGCAGTGGGGACAGGGTGAGCTACACCTTC. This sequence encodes CASSGDRVSYTF.

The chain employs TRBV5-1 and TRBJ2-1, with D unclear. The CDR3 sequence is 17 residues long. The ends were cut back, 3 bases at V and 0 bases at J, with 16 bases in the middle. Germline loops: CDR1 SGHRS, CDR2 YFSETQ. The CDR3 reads CASSSPDGSFSYNEQFF. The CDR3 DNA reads TGCGCCAGCAGCTCTCCGGACGGATCTTTCTCCTACAATGAGCAGTTCTTC. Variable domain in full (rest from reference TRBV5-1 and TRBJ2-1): KAGVTQTPRYLIKTRGQQVTLSCSPISGHRSVSWYQQTPGQGLQFLFEYFSETQRNKGNFPGRFSGRQFSNSRSEMNVSTLELGDSALYLCASSSPDGSFSYNEQFFGPGTRLTVL.

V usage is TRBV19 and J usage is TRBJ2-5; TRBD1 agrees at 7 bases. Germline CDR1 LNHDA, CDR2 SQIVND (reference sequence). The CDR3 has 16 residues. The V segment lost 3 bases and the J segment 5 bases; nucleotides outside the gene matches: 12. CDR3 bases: TGTGCCAGTAGTATCCTCGTACAGGGGATCGGGGAGACCCAGTACTTC. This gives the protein CASSILVQGIGETQYF.